The source of this T cell receptor beta chain is a study of tumor and adjacent non-tumor tissue in lung cancer. The CDR3 consists of 15 residues. Germline CDR1 LGHNA, CDR2 YNFKEQ. Worth noting for this clonotype: The junction and the germline gene differ at one end; a read error may be behind it.

A modified ARM-PCR protocol with three rounds of nested PCR amplified TCRbeta. Via MiXCR, TCRdb re-called the multiplex PCR reads, giving one row per CDR3 protein. The table shows just over 200,000 distinct CDR3 sequences, with about 76% occurring only once. This sample's RNA came from whole unsorted tissue. The sequencing sample was made of lung tumor tissue. The chain carries TRBV4-2 and TRBJ1-2; D is ambiguous. The TCR comes from a man in his fifties or sixties with non-small cell lung cancer. Here the CDR3 reads CASSQDERAAYGYTF. DNA for the CDR3: TGTGCCAGCAGCCAAGATGAACGGGCAGCTTATGGTTACACCTTC.